Shown below are 19 T cell receptor beta chains from a single sample sequenced in a study of chemoradiotherapy in HPV16-positive cancers. Measured with immunoSEQ multiplex PCR; TCRdb has only the in-frame clones, and not every one. Of roughly 70,000 clones in the sample, about 90% were seen once. This specimen was blood, taken from a patient who underwent chemoradiotherapy. The receptors stem from a human donor with HPV-associated anogenital cancer.

The chain carries TRBV2 and TRBJ1-6; D possibly corresponds to TRBD1 (5 bases). The germline gives CDR1 SNHLY, CDR2 FYNNEI. V was clipped by 0 bases and J by 6 bases, with 12 bases between them. CDR3 length equals 16 residues. The CDR3: CASSEAPGRGNSPLHF. CDR3 coding DNA: TGTGCCAGCAGTGAAGCCCCGGGGCGGGGTAATTCACCCCTCCACTTT.

V and J are TRBV30 and TRBJ2-3; a weak D match, TRBD1 (6 bases). The CDR3 is made up of 13 amino acids. V lost 0 bases and J lost 10, with 14 bases in between. In germline, CDR1 is GTSNPN, CDR2 SVGIG (reference sequence). DNA for the CDR3: TGTGCCTGGAGTGTACAATTCAGGGGCGCGCAGTATTTT. Translated: CAWSVQFRGAQYF.

The CDR3 reads CAWRGGQGIFAKGNTIYF. The CDR3 coding sequence is TGTGCCTGGAGGGGCGGACAGGGTATCTTCGCCAAAGGAAACACCATATATTTT. The chain joins TRBV30 to TRBJ1-3, with 8 bases that match TRBD1. The CDR3 runs 18 residues. Germline V gene data show CDR1 as GTSNPN and CDR2 as SVGIG (reference sequence). With V trimmed by 3 bases and J by 4 bases, 17 bases remained unmatched.

The V gene is TRBV1, the J gene TRBJ1-1. TRBV1 is given as a pseudogene. There are 16 residues in the CDR3. Here the CDR3 DNA reads TGCACCAGCAGCCAAGACAGGGAGGAGTTGAACACTGAAGCTTTCTTT. This gives the protein CTSSQDREELNTEAFF.

This clone was observed a handful of times. V is TRBV4-1 and J is TRBJ1-6; D is unresolved. The CDR3 runs 13 residues. In germline, CDR1 is MGHRA, CDR2 YSYEKL. V was trimmed by 6 bases and J by 5 bases, leaving 8 bases between them. The CDR3 region is CASSLRHNSPLHF. CDR3 coding DNA: TGCGCCAGCAGTCTCAGACATAATTCACCCCTCCACTTT.

This rearrangement joins TRBV19 to TRBJ2-7; D tentatively reads TRBD1 or TRBD2 (5 bases each). The germline gives CDR1 LNHDA, CDR2 SQIVND (reference sequence). The V and J ends lost 3 bases and 3 bases respectively, with 12 bases between them. This CDR3 has 14 amino acids. The CDR3 sequence is CASSMRGTLYEQYF. Written as DNA, the CDR3 is TGTGCCAGTAGTATGAGAGGGACGCTCTACGAGCAGTACTTC.

The chain combines TRBV6-1 with TRBJ1-1, with 7 bases fitting TRBD1. From germline, CDR1 is MNHNS and CDR2 SASEGT. V shed 6 bases, J shed 0 bases, and the junction held 4 bases outside the gene matches. The CDR3 runs to 14 residues. This chain's CDR3 is CASSVQGMNTEAFF. As DNA, the CDR3 is TGTGCCAGCAGCGTACAGGGGATGAACACTGAAGCTTTCTTT.

The chain uses TRBV6-6 and TRBJ1-1; D remains ambiguous. The CDR3 loop spans 15 amino acids. Germline CDR1 MNHNY, CDR2 SVGAGI (reference sequence). V was pared by 7 bases and J by 1 base, with 16 bases between. CDR3 DNA: TGTGCCAGCAAAAACCGCCCCGGCGGGAACACTGAAGCTTTCTTT. It codes for CASKNRPGGNTEAFF.

The chain employs TRBV2 and TRBJ2-7; 10 bases are a match to TRBD2. The CDR3 runs 18 residues. J was trimmed by 0 bases and V by 4 bases; bases with no gene match: 12. Germline V gene data show CDR1 as SNHLY and CDR2 as FYNNEI. The CDR3 nucleotides read TGTGCCAGCAGTGCCGTCGGGCTAGCGGGGGCCTACTCCTACGAGCAGTACTTC. Protein sequence: CASSAVGLAGAYSYEQYF. Together with reference TRBV2 and TRBJ2-7, the CDR3 gives the full variable domain: EPEVTQTPSHQVTQMGQEVILRCVPISNHLYFYWYRQILGQKVEFLVSFYNNEISEKSEIFDDQFSVERPDGSNFTLKIRSTKLEDSAMYFCASSAVGLAGAYSYEQYFGPGTRLTVT.

V and J are TRBV18 and TRBJ1-2; a weak D match, TRBD1 (6 bases). Deletions cut 0 bases from V and 4 bases from J, with 9 bases between. Germline lookup yields CDR1 KGHSH and CDR2 LQKENI. The CDR3 is 14 amino acids. DNA of the CDR3: TGTGCCAGCTCACCACCGGACAGCCCCTATGGCTACACCTTC. It specifies CASSPPDSPYGYTF.

The chain joins TRBV5-1 to TRBJ2-2, with 10 bases that match TRBD2. V dropped 1 base and J dropped 0; count of bases not matched to a gene: 3. This CDR3 has 17 residues. Looked up from germline, CDR1 is SGHRS and CDR2 is YFSETQ. CDR3 sequence: CASSLTSGTPNTGELFF. CDR3 nucleotide sequence: TGCGCCAGCAGCTTGACTAGCGGGACGCCGAACACCGGGGAGCTGTTTTTT.

The chain links TRBV25-1 to TRBJ2-3, with TRBD2 matching over 7 bases. With V trimmed by 3 bases and J by 6 bases, 6 bases remained unmatched. This CDR3 has 14 residues. Germline CDR1 MGHDK, CDR2 SYGVNS. Written as DNA, the CDR3 is TGTGCCAGCAGTGAGCGCGGGAGTAGGGATACGCAGTATTTT. Translation: CASSERGSRDTQYF.

This chain connects TRBV29-1 to TRBJ1-1; D remains ambiguous. The CDR3 contains 12 residues. V lost 7 bases and J 1 base, leaving 10 bases between the germline ends. CDR1 SQVTM and CDR2 ANQGSEA come from the germline V gene. The CDR3 here is CSGSRRNTEAFF. CDR3 in DNA: TGCAGCGGAAGTAGAAGGAACACTGAAGCTTTCTTT.

This sequence joins TRBV7-9 and TRBJ1-5, with D possibly matching TRBD1 (5 bases). The length of the CDR3 is 15 residues. The germline V and J ends were trimmed by 4 bases and 0 bases, with 10 bases remaining between them. The germline V gene encodes CDR1 SEHNR and CDR2 FQNEAQ (reference sequence). DNA of the CDR3: TGTGCCAGCAGCTCTCCAGGGAGTAGCAATCAGCCCCAGCATTTT. It encodes CASSSPGSSNQPQHF.

This rearrangement joins TRBV7-9 to TRBJ1-2; D may be TRBD1 (5 bases). Trimming stripped 10 bases from V and 1 base from J, with 13 bases between. CDR1 and CDR2 (germline): SEHNR, FQNEAQ (reference sequence). This CDR3 has 13 amino acids. The CDR3 DNA reads as TGTGCCACGACTGACAGAGTTAACTATGGCTACACCTTC. It specifies CATTDRVNYGYTF. The full variable domain, rest sourced from reference TRBV7-9 and TRBJ1-2, is DTGVSQNPRHKITKRGQNVTFRCDPISEHNRLYWYRQTLGQGPEFLTYFQNEAQLEKSRLLSDRFSAERPKGSFSTLEIQRTEQGDSAMYLCATTDRVNYGYTFGSGTRLTVV.

This chain links TRBV7-2 with TRBJ2-1, with 10 bases fitting TRBD2. In germline, CDR1 is SGHTA, CDR2 FQGNSA. V shed 5 bases, J shed 5 bases, and the junction held 9 bases outside the gene matches. The CDR3 runs 16 residues. The chain's CDR3 is CASSPSSGSLNNEQFF. CDR3 coding DNA: TGTGCCAGCAGCCCCTCTAGCGGGAGTCTCAACAATGAGCAGTTCTTC.

The chain links TRBV6-5 to TRBJ2-7; 8 nucleotides line up with TRBD1. The germline CDR1 and CDR2 sequences are MNHEY and SVGAGI. This CDR3 is built from 15 residues. J was trimmed by 0 bases and V by 2 bases; bases with no gene match: 3. The DNA for the CDR3 is TGTGCCAGCAGTTACGAACAGGGGGTCTCCTACGAGCAGTACTTC. Its protein product is CASSYEQGVSYEQYF.

The gene calls are TRBV9 and TRBJ2-5; TRBD2 is a possible D gene (7 bases). Deletions cut 2 bases from V and 2 bases from J, with 13 bases between. Germline CDR1 SGDLS, CDR2 YYNGEE. This CDR3 has 15 residues. The DNA for the CDR3 is TGTGCCAGCAGCGTCCGGGGGGCCCGGCAAGAGACCCAGTACTTC. Its protein product is CASSVRGARQETQYF.

V is TRBV2 and J is TRBJ2-5; a weak D match, TRBD1 (6 bases). The V and J ends lost 7 bases and 8 bases respectively, with 14 bases between them. Germline V gene lookup returns CDR1 SNHLY and CDR2 FYNNEI. This CDR3 has 12 residues. The CDR3 DNA sequence: TGTGCCAGCAAAGACAGGTCATCCACCCAGTACTTC. Translation gives CASKDRSSTQYF.